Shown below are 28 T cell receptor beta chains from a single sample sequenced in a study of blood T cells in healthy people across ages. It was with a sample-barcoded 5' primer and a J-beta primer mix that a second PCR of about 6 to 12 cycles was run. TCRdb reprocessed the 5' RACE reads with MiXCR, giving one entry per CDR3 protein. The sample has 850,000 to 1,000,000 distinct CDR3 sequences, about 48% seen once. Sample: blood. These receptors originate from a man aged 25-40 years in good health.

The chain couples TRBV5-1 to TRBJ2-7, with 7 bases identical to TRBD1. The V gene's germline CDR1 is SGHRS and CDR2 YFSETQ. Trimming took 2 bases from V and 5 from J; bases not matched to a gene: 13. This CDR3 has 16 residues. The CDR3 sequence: CASSFLQTTGSNEQYF. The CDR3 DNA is TGCGCCAGCAGCTTCTTACAAACGACAGGGTCCAACGAGCAGTACTTC.

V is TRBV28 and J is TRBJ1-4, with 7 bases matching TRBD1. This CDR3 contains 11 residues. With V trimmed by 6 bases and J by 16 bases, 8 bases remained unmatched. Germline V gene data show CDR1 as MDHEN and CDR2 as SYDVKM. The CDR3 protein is CASSVNRDRFF. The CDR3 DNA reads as TGTGCCAGCAGCGTAAACCGGGACAGGTTTTTT.

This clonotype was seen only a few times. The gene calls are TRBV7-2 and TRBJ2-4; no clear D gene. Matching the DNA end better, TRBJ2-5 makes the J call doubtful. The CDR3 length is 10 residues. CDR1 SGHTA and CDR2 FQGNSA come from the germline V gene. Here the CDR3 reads CASSFQTQYF. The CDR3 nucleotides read TGTGCCAGCAGCTTCCAGACCCAGTACTTC.

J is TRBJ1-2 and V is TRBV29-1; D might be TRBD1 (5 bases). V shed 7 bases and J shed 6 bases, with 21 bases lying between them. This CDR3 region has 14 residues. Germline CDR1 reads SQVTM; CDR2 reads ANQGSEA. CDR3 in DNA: TGCAGCGCTCCGACAGTCCCACTGGTTGATGGCTACACCTTC. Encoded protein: CSAPTVPLVDGYTF.

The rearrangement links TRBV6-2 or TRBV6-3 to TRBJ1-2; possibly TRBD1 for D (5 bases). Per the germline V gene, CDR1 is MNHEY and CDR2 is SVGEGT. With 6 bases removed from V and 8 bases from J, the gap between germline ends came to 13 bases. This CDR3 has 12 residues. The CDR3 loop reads CASSRTSQGYTF. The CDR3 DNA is TGTGCCAGCAGCCGGACATCACAGGGCTACACCTTC.

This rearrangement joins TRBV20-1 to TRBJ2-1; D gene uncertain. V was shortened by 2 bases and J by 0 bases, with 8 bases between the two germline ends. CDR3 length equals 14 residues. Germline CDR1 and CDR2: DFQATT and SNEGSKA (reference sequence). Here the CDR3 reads CSARNQISYNEQFF. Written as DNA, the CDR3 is TGCAGTGCTAGAAACCAAATCTCCTACAATGAGCAGTTCTTC.

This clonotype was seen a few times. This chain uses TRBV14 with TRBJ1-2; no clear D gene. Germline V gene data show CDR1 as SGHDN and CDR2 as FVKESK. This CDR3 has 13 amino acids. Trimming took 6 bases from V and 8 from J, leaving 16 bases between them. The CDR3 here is CASSPVGIKGYTF. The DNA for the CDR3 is TGTGCCAGCAGTCCGGTCGGTATAAAAGGCTACACCTTC.

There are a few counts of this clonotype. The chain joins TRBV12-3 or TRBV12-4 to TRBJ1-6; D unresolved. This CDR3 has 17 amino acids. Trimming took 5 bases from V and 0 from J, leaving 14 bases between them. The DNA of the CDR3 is TGTGCCAGCAGTCTAGACCGACTGAGCTCCTATAATTCACCCCTCCACTTT. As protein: CASSLDRLSSYNSPLHF.

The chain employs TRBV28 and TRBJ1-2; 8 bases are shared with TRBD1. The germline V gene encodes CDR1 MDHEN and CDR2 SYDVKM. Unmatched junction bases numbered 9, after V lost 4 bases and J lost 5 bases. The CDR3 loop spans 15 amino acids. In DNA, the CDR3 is TGTGCCAGCAGTTACCGCAGGGGGCGATTGTATGGCTACACCTTC. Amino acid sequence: CASSYRRGRLYGYTF.

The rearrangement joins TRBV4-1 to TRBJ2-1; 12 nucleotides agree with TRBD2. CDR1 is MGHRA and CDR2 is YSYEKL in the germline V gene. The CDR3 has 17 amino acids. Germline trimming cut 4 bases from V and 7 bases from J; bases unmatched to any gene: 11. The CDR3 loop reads CASSRDVTTSGGNEQFF. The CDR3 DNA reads TGCGCCAGCAGCCGAGACGTAACAACTAGCGGGGGGAATGAGCAGTTCTTC.

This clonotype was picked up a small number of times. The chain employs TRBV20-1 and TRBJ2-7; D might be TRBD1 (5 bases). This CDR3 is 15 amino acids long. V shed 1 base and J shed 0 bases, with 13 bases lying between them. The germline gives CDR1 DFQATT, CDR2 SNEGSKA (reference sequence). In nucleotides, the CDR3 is TGCAGTGCTAGAGCGTTAACAGGATACTCCTACGAGCAGTACTTC. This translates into CSARALTGYSYEQYF.

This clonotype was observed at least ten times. This CDR3 is CATRGEISNQPQHF. The DNA of the CDR3 is TGTGCCACCAGGGGGGAAATTAGCAATCAGCCCCAGCATTTT. V and J are TRBV28 and TRBJ1-5, with 7 positions matching TRBD1. The CDR3 is made up of 14 amino acids. Germline CDR1 MDHEN, CDR2 SYDVKM. With 10 bases clipped from V and 0 bases from J, the junction kept 6 bases outside the gene matches.

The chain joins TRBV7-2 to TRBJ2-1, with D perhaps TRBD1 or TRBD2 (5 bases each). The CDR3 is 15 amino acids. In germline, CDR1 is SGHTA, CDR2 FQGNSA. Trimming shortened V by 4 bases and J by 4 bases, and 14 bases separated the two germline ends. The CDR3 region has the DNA TGTGCCAGCAGCTCTGCCGGGACGGAATACAATGAGCAGTTCTTC. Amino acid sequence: CASSSAGTEYNEQFF.

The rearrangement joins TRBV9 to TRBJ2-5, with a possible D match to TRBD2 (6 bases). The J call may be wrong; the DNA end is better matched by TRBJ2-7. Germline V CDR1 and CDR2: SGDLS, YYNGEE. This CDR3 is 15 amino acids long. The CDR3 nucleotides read TGTGCCAGCAGCGGGGGCTATTGGGGGGACTACGAGCAGTACTTC. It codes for CASSGGYWGDYEQYF.

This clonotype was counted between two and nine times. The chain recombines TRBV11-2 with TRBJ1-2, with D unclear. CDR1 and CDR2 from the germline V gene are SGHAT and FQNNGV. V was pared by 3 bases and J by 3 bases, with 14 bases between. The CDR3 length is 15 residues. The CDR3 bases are TGTGCCAGCAGCTTTCCCACCGACAATCACTATGGCTACACCTTC. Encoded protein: CASSFPTDNHYGYTF.

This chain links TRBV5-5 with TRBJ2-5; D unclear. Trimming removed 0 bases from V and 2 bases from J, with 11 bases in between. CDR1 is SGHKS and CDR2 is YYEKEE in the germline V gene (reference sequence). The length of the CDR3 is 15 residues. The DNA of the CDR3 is TGTGCCAGCAGCTTGGCGGTCTCACGTCAAGAGACCCAGTACTTC. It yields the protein CASSLAVSRQETQYF.

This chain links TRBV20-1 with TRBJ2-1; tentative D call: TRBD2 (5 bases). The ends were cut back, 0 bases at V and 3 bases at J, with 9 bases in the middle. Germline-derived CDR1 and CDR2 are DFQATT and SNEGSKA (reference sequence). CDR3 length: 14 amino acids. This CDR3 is CSARDPRDYNEQFF. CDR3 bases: TGCAGTGCTAGAGATCCCCGGGACTACAATGAGCAGTTCTTC.

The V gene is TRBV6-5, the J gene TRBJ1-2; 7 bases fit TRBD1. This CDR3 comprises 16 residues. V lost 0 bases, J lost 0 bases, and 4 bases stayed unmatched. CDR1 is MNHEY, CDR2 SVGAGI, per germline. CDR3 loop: CASSYSKTGANYGYTF. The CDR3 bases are TGTGCCAGCAGTTACTCGAAAACAGGGGCTAACTATGGCTACACCTTC.

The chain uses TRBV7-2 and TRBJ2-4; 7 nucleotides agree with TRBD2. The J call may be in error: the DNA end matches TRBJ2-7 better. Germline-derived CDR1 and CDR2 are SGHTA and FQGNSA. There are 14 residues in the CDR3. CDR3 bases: TGTGCCAGCAGGTCTAGCGGAACGACCTACGAGCAGTACTTC. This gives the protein CASRSSGTTYEQYF.

This CDR3 reads CASSARGGTNNEQFF. For the CDR3, the DNA is TGTGCCAGCAGCGCCCGAGGGGGGACAAACAATGAGCAGTTCTTC. The gene calls are TRBV7-2 and TRBJ2-1, with D possibly called TRBD1 or TRBD2 (6 bases each). V gave up 5 bases and J gave up 5 bases, with 16 bases separating them. Germline loops: CDR1 SGHTA, CDR2 FQGNSA. This CDR3 is 15 amino acids long.

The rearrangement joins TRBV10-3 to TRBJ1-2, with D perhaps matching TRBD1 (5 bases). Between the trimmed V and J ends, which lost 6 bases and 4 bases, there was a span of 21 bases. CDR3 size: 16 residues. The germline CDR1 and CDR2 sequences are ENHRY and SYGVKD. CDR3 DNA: TGTGCCATCAGAACTACTACGGGACCGAGGGGCTATGGCTACACCTTC. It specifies CAIRTTTGPRGYGYTF.

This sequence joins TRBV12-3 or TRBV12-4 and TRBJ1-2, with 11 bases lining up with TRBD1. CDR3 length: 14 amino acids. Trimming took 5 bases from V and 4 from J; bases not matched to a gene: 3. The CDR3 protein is CASSKGQGVYGYTF. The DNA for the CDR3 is TGTGCCAGCAGTAAGGGACAGGGGGTCTATGGCTACACCTTC.

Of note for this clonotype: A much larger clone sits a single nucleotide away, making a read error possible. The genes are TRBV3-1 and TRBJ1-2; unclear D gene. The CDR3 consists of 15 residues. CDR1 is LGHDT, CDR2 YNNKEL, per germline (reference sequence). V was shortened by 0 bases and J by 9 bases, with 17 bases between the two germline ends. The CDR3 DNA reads TGTGCCAGCAGCCAAGATCCCGGGTCATGGCGGTGCTACACCTTC. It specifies CASSQDPGSWRCYTF.

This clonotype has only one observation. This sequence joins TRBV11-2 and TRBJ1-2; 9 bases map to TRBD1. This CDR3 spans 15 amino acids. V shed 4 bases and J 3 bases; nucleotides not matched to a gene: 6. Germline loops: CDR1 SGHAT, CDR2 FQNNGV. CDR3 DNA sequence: TGTGCCAGCAGCTCGCTCCGGGACAGGGACTATGGCTACACCTTC. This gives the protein CASSSLRDRDYGYTF.

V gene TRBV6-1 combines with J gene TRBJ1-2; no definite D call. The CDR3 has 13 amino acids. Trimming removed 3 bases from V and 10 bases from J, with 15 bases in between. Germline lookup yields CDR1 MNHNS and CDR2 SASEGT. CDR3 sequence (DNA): TGTGCCAGCAGTGAGAACGACGGGAGGTTCTACACCTTC. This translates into CASSENDGRFYTF.

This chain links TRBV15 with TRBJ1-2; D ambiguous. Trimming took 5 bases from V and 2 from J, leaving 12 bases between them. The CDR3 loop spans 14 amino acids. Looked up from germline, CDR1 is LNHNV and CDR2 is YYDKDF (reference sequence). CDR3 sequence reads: CATSGYGSNYGYTF. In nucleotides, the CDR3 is TGTGCCACCAGCGGGTACGGGTCGAACTATGGCTACACCTTC. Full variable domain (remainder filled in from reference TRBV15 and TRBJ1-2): DAMVIQNPRYQVTQFGKPVTLSCSQTLNHNVMYWYQQKSSQAPKLLFHYYDKDFNNEADTPDNFQSRRPNTSFCFLDIRSPGLGDTAMYLCATSGYGSNYGYTFGSGTRLTVV.

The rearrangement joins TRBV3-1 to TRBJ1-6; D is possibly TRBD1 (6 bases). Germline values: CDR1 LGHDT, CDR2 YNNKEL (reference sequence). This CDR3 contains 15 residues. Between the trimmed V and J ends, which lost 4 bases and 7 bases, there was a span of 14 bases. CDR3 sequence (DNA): TGTGCCAGCAGCCGCGCGGCAGGGGCAAATTCACCCCTCCACTTT. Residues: CASSRAAGANSPLHF.

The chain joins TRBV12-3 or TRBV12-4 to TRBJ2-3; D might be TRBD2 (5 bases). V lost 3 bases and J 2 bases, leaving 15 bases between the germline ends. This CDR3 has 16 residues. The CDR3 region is CASSLLSGKPTDTQYF. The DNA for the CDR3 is TGTGCCAGCAGTTTGTTAAGCGGCAAACCCACAGATACGCAGTATTTT.